Shown below are 25 T cell receptor beta chains from a single sample sequenced in a study of T cells in Graves' hyperthyroidism and ophthalmopathy. Template material for amplifying TCR beta CDR3 regions consisted of RNA transcripts. Carried out on the TCR CDR3, a first-round RT-PCR used the HTBI primer set. TCRdb re-called the multiplex PCR reads through MiXCR, storing one row per CDR3 protein. This repertoire shows a few hundred thousand distinct CDR3 sequences, roughly 22% found once; its top ten account for 50% to 75%. Sequencing used blood. The receptors were gathered from a man aged 30 to 45 with Graves' ophthalmopathy.

This clonotype was observed a few times. The chain joins TRBV28 to TRBJ2-5; D is perhaps TRBD2 (5 bases). CDR1 is MDHEN, CDR2 SYDVKM, per germline. Between the trimmed V and J ends, which lost 6 bases and 3 bases, there was a span of 5 bases. The CDR3 has 11 amino acids. CDR3 sequence (DNA): TGTGCCAGCAGGGAGGAAGAGACCCAGTACTTC. Amino acids: CASREEETQYF.

This clonotype turned up a few times. This sequence may be a read error, since a much larger clone differs from it by one base. CDR3 in amino acids: CASREGIYGYTF. The CDR3 nucleotides read TGTGCCAGCAGGGAAGGGATCTATGGCTACACCTTC. The V call is TRBV6-1, the J call TRBJ1-2; no clear D. CDR3 length: 12 amino acids. Germline V CDR1 and CDR2: MNHNS, SASEGT.

This clonotype showed up just a few times. V usage is TRBV7-2 and J usage is TRBJ2-1; D is perhaps TRBD1 (6 bases). Germline V lookup: CDR1 SGHTA, CDR2 FQGNSA. This CDR3 region has 16 residues. V dropped 6 bases and J dropped 0 bases, with 15 bases sitting between them. CDR3 loop: CASRPGVGSSYNEQFF. In DNA form, the CDR3 reads TGTGCCAGCAGACCAGGGGTTGGGAGCTCCTACAATGAGCAGTTCTTC.

This clonotype was seen a few times. The chain couples TRBV11-3 to TRBJ1-3, with D unresolved. The CDR3 totals 15 residues. The germline CDR1 and CDR2 sequences are SGHNT and YENEEA. The V and J ends lost 0 bases and 0 bases respectively, with 6 bases between them. The CDR3 nucleotides read TGTGCCAGCAGCTTAGACAACCTCTCTGGAAACACCATATATTTT. Amino acid sequence: CASSLDNLSGNTIYF.

This clonotype was seen a few times. A much larger clone differs by one base, so this may be a read error. CDR3 region: CAWTEHQSYEQYF. CDR3 coding DNA: TGTGCCTGGACGGAACACCAGTCCTACGAGCAGTACTTC. This chain connects TRBV30 to TRBJ2-7; D is uncertain. Germline values: CDR1 GTSNPN, CDR2 SVGIG (reference sequence). Trimming removed 4 bases at V and 1 base at J, with 11 bases between. The CDR3 is made up of 13 amino acids.

V and J are TRBV19 and TRBJ1-3; D remains unclear. The CDR3 spans 14 residues. Per the germline V gene, CDR1 is LNHDA and CDR2 is SQIVND (reference sequence). Trimming removed 6 bases at V and 0 bases at J, with 9 bases between. The CDR3 region is CASRRVGSGNTIYF. As DNA, the CDR3 is TGTGCCAGTAGAAGGGTGGGCTCTGGAAACACCATATATTTT. Based on the CDR3 plus reference TRBV19 and TRBJ1-3, the full variable domain is DGGITQSPKYLFRKEGQNVTLSCEQNLNHDAMYWYRQDPGQGLRLIYYSQIVNDFQKGDIAEGYSVSREKKESFPLTVTSAQKNPTAFYLCASRRVGSGNTIYFGEGSWLTVV.

A few counts support this clonotype. The junction differs from germline at one of its ends, possibly a read error. The DNA for the CDR3 is TGTGCCAGCAGCTTGGGGGTACTCCCTTGGACCGGGGAGCTGTTTTTT. Translation gives CASSLGVLPWTGELFF. This sequence joins TRBV5-1 and TRBJ2-2; D possibly uses TRBD1 or TRBD2 (5 bases each). This CDR3 is built from 16 residues. CDR1 is SGHRS, CDR2 YFSETQ, per germline.

This rearrangement joins TRBV5-5 to TRBJ2-7; 8 positions match TRBD1. The ends lost 4 bases at V and 0 bases at J; junction bases unmatched: 6. Germline-derived CDR1 and CDR2 are SGHKS and YYEKEE (reference sequence). The CDR3 runs 15 residues. The CDR3 DNA follows: TGTGCCAGCAGCCCTACAGGGGGAGGCTCCTACGAGCAGTACTTC. Translated, it gives CASSPTGGGSYEQYF.

This clonotype was detected a few times. This chain connects TRBV6-1 to TRBJ1-5; 9 bases agree with TRBD1. The CDR3 is made up of 14 amino acids. Germline trimming cut 5 bases from V and 6 bases from J; bases unmatched to any gene: 5. CDR1 and CDR2 from the germline V gene are MNHNS and SASEGT. CDR3 coding DNA: TGTGCCAGCAGTAGGACAGGGGCAAGTCAGCCCCAGCATTTT. Its protein is CASSRTGASQPQHF.

This clonotype was seen many times. The chain employs TRBV12-3 or TRBV12-4 and TRBJ1-4; 10 nucleotides agree with TRBD1. This CDR3 contains 14 residues. V lost 6 bases, J lost 7 bases, and 5 bases stayed unmatched. CDR3 nucleotides: TGTGCCAGCAGCCGCGACAGGGGGCTTGAAAAACTGTTTTTT. This translates into CASSRDRGLEKLFF.

This chain links TRBV6-2 or TRBV6-3 with TRBJ2-2, with 9 bases matching TRBD1. Per the germline V gene, CDR1 is MNHEY and CDR2 is SVGEGT. The CDR3 has 15 residues. The junction had 6 bases not matched to a gene; V was cut back by 6 bases and J by 4 bases. The CDR3 spells CASRGTGRSTGELFF. The CDR3 DNA follows: TGTGCCAGCAGAGGGACAGGGAGGTCCACCGGGGAGCTGTTTTTT.

This clonotype was seen at least ten times. CDR3 region: CASSEGLGYNEQFF. Written as DNA, the CDR3 is TGTGCCAGCAGCGAGGGCCTGGGATACAATGAGCAGTTCTTC. The chain joins TRBV12-3 or TRBV12-4 to TRBJ2-1; TRBD2 might be the D (5 bases). The CDR3 runs 14 residues. V dropped 6 bases and J dropped 4 bases, with 13 bases sitting between them.

The V gene is TRBV18, the J gene TRBJ1-6; D gene ambiguous. V was clipped by 4 bases and J by 8 bases, with 18 bases between them. CDR1 and CDR2 from the germline V gene are KGHSH and LQKENI. This CDR3 is 16 amino acids long. The CDR3 DNA reads as TGTGCCAGCTCACGCCTCTCTACCTTGAGGGATTCACCCCTCCACTTT. It yields the protein CASSRLSTLRDSPLHF.

This clonotype was counted many times. Here the CDR3 DNA reads TGTGCCAGCAGACCGGGACAGCAAGGCTACACCTTC. This encodes CASRPGQQGYTF. The chain combines TRBV28 with TRBJ1-2; TRBD1 agrees at 7 bases. The CDR3 is 12 residues long. CDR1 is MDHEN and CDR2 is SYDVKM in the germline V gene. V lost 6 bases and J lost 8; bases outside the gene matches: 6.

This clonotype occurred many times. V is TRBV7-6 and J is TRBJ2-1; 13 bases are a match to TRBD2. This CDR3 comprises 15 residues. V lost 4 bases to trimming and J lost 9 bases; unmatched junction nucleotides: 6. The germline CDR1 and CDR2 sequences are SGHVS and FNYEAQ. Here the CDR3 DNA reads TGTGCCAGCAGCTACACTAGCGGGAGGGCCGGTGAGCAGTTCTTC. Translated: CASSYTSGRAGEQFF.

As regards this clonotype: With a much larger clone just one base away, this may be a read error. This chain joins TRBV11-2 and TRBJ1-4, with 7 bases matching TRBD1. The CDR3 is made up of 15 amino acids. The V segment lost 5 bases and the J segment 6 bases; nucleotides outside the gene matches: 9. Germline assignment: CDR1 SGHAT and CDR2 FQNNGV. The CDR3 region has the DNA TGTGCCAGCAGCCGATCAGGGGGATCTGATGAAAAACTGTTTTTT. It codes for CASSRSGGSDEKLFF. Filled out from reference TRBV11-2 and TRBJ1-4, the complete variable domain reads EAGVAQSPRYKIIEKRQSVAFWCNPISGHATLYWYQQILGQGPKLLIQFQNNGVVDDSQLPKDRFSAERLKGVDSTLKIQPAKLEDSAVYLCASSRSGGSDEKLFFGSGTQLSVL.

This clonotype has at least ten counts. CDR3 loop: CASRRQVLAYEQYF. The DNA for the CDR3 is TGTGCCAGCAGACGACAGGTTCTTGCCTACGAGCAGTACTTC. The chain employs TRBV6-1 and TRBJ2-7; weak D call: TRBD1 (6 bases). Deletions cut 6 bases from V and 2 bases from J, with 14 bases between. The CDR3 runs to 14 residues. CDR1 and CDR2 (germline): MNHNS, SASEGT.

A few counts support this clonotype. CDR3 protein: CASSGGAGETQYF. In DNA, the CDR3 is TGTGCCAGCAGTGGGGGGGCCGGTGAGACCCAGTACTTC. The rearrangement joins TRBV6-1 to TRBJ2-5; D assignment may be TRBD1 or TRBD2 (6 bases each). Trimming took 4 bases from V and 5 from J, leaving 11 bases between them. CDR1 is MNHNS and CDR2 is SASEGT in the germline V gene. This CDR3 comprises 13 residues.

The chain combines TRBV5-1 with TRBJ2-1; 8 bases map to TRBD2. Germline CDR1 reads SGHRS; CDR2 reads YFSETQ. This CDR3 has 12 residues. After removal of 9 bases from V and 5 bases from J, the junction contained 4 bases not matched to a gene. The CDR3 loop is CAITGRDNEQFF. CDR3 bases: TGCGCCATCACCGGGAGGGACAATGAGCAGTTCTTC.

This chain connects TRBV6-2 or TRBV6-3 to TRBJ2-1, with TRBD2 matching 12 bases. Germline V gene data show CDR1 as MNHEY and CDR2 as SVGEGT. V shed 6 bases, J shed 7 bases, and the junction held 10 bases outside the gene matches. The CDR3 has 16 amino acids. The DNA of the CDR3 is TGTGCCAGCAGCAACTTCGGGACTAGCGGGTCAAATGAGCAGTTCTTC. Protein product: CASSNFGTSGSNEQFF.

Ten or more counts support this clonotype. The chain couples TRBV5-1 to TRBJ2-1; 11 bases align to TRBD2. Germline V gives CDR1 SGHRS, CDR2 YFSETQ. The CDR3 length is 16 residues. The junction had 6 bases not matched to a gene; V was cut back by 0 bases and J by 7 bases. The CDR3 DNA is TGCGCCAGCAGCTTGGGTGGGACTAGCGGACTTAATGAGCAGTTCTTC. Amino acid sequence: CASSLGGTSGLNEQFF. Drawing the rest from reference TRBV5-1 and TRBJ2-1, the complete variable domain is KAGVTQTPRYLIKTRGQQVTLSCSPISGHRSVSWYQQTPGQGLQFLFEYFSETQRNKGNFPGRFSGRQFSNSRSEMNVSTLELGDSALYLCASSLGGTSGLNEQFFGPGTRLTVL.

This clonotype was found a few times. The rearrangement joins TRBV28 to TRBJ1-1; TRBD1 is a possible D gene (5 bases). Trimming left V 6 bases short and J 1 base short, with 15 bases between. CDR1 is MDHEN, CDR2 SYDVKM, per germline. There are 15 residues in the CDR3. The chain's CDR3 is CASRSSGTANTEAFF. CDR3 nucleotides: TGTGCCAGCAGATCCTCCGGGACGGCGAACACTGAAGCTTTCTTT.

Only a few counts were recorded for this clonotype. The genes are TRBV3-1 and TRBJ2-5, with unresolved D. Trimming removed 1 base from V and 3 bases from J, with 12 bases in between. CDR1 is LGHDT, CDR2 YNNKEL, per germline (reference sequence). The CDR3 loop spans 15 amino acids. CDR3 sequence reads: CASSQGIIPKETQYF. In DNA, the CDR3 is TGTGCCAGCAGCCAAGGCATCATTCCGAAAGAGACCCAGTACTTC.

This clonotype was counted between two and nine times. The chain recombines TRBV10-1 with TRBJ2-2, with D uncertain. The CDR3 loop spans 15 amino acids. The germline V gene encodes CDR1 WNHNN and CDR2 SYGVQD (reference sequence). Trimming stripped 0 bases from V and 6 bases from J, with 11 bases between. CDR3 nucleotide sequence: TGCGCCAGCAGTGAGTCAGGGCTCTCCGCCGGGGAGCTGTTTTTT. Protein: CASSESGLSAGELFF.

This clonotype has just a few counts. The chain links TRBV6-1 to TRBJ2-3; perhaps D is TRBD1 or TRBD2 (5 bases each). The CDR3 totals 13 residues. The V and J ends lost 6 bases and 6 bases respectively, with 13 bases between them. Germline CDR1 reads MNHNS; CDR2 reads SASEGT. The CDR3 nucleotides read TGTGCCAGCAGAAGGGACCGAAGGGATACGCAGTATTTT. Amino acid sequence: CASRRDRRDTQYF.